The 17 T cell receptor beta chains listed next were all sequenced from one sample in a study of Ad26.COV2.S vaccination and SARS-CoV-2 variants. The treatment is: over 15 received Ad26.COV2.S at low or high dose, single or two shots; roughly 5 received placebo; per-sample allocation not given. Specimens were obtained on day 63 following the first vaccine or placebo injection. Profiling relied on immunoSEQ multiplex PCR, and the TCRdb table lists in-frame clones only, not all of them. The sample lists roughly 700,000 clones; more than 80% were seen once. Specimen: peripheral blood, collected in a trial of Ad26.COV2.S vaccine versus placebo. These receptors were collected from a person between 18 and 65 years old who received the Ad26.COV2.S COVID-19 vaccine or a placebo.

This chain connects TRBV9 to TRBJ2-3; 7 bases fit TRBD2. Germline CDR1 reads SGDLS; CDR2 reads YYNGEE. CDR3 length: 14 amino acids. J was trimmed by 3 bases and V by 6 bases; bases with no gene match: 7. CDR3 DNA sequence: TGTGCCAGCACAGGGAGGGATGCGACAGATACGCAGTATTTT. This gives the protein CASTGRDATDTQYF.

In its sample, this clone was seen a few times. The chain has TRBV2 and TRBJ1-5; 10 bases line up with TRBD1. This CDR3 contains 15 residues. V shed 5 bases, J shed 3 bases, and the junction held 4 bases outside the gene matches. Germline loops: CDR1 SNHLY, CDR2 FYNNEI. The CDR3 reads CASSWTGGNNQPQHF. In DNA form, the CDR3 reads TGTGCCAGCAGTTGGACAGGGGGAAACAATCAGCCCCAGCATTTT.

The V gene is TRBV11-2, the J gene TRBJ2-1; 8 bases are a match to TRBD2. The CDR3 is 18 amino acids. After removal of 1 base from V and 1 base from J, the junction contained 9 bases not matched to a gene. Germline CDR1 is SGHAT and CDR2 is FQNNGV. The CDR3 bases are TGTGCCAGCAGCTTAGGGGCTAGCGGGCGTTTTTCCTACAATGAGCAGTTCTTC. Its translation: CASSLGASGRFSYNEQFF.

This clone was counted once. DNA for the CDR3: TGTGCCACCAGTGGAAAACAGGGTTCTGGAAACACCATATATTTT. Protein product: CATSGKQGSGNTIYF. The rearrangement uses TRBV24-1 and TRBJ1-3; D might be TRBD1 (6 bases). Germline CDR1 and CDR2: KGHDR and SFDVKD. Between the trimmed V and J ends, which lost 5 bases and 1 base, there was a span of 11 bases. This CDR3 contains 15 residues.

The chain uses TRBV30 and TRBJ2-5; 8 bases agree with TRBD2. From germline, CDR1 is GTSNPN and CDR2 SVGIG (reference sequence). The V gene end was trimmed by 0 bases and the J gene end by 5 bases; junction bases not matched to a gene: 5. The CDR3 loop spans 14 amino acids. The CDR3 reads CAWSVRTSWETQYF. The CDR3 DNA sequence: TGTGCCTGGAGTGTACGGACTAGCTGGGAGACCCAGTACTTC.

This chain connects TRBV10-3 to TRBJ2-3, with TRBD1 matching 10 bases. Trimming removed 6 bases from V and 2 bases from J; junction bases left unmatched: 5. CDR3 length: 15 amino acids. In germline, CDR1 is ENHRY, CDR2 SYGVKD. The chain's CDR3 is CAIRETGGPTDTQYF. The CDR3 DNA is TGTGCCATCAGGGAGACAGGGGGCCCCACAGATACGCAGTATTTT.

This sequence joins TRBV6-1 and TRBJ2-7, with TRBD1 matching 7 bases. Germline V gene lookup returns CDR1 MNHNS and CDR2 SASEGT. The CDR3 extends over 15 amino acids. V dropped 3 bases and J dropped 6; count of bases not matched to a gene: 11. CDR3 region: CASSDPGTERSEQYF. The CDR3 region has the DNA TGTGCCAGCAGTGACCCCGGGACAGAACGTTCCGAGCAGTACTTC.

The rearrangement links TRBV5-1 to TRBJ2-2, with D unresolved. CDR1 is SGHRS, CDR2 YFSETQ, per germline. The ends were cut back, 5 bases at V and 1 base at J, with 12 bases in the middle. The CDR3 has 15 residues. The DNA for the CDR3 is TGCGCCAGCAGACTGGGTTTCGGGAACACCGGGGAGCTGTTTTTT. Translation: CASRLGFGNTGELFF.

The genes are TRBV19 and TRBJ2-3; D is undetermined. The germline CDR1 and CDR2 sequences are LNHDA and SQIVND (reference sequence). The CDR3 covers 14 residues. The ends were cut back, 9 bases at V and 0 bases at J, with 13 bases in the middle. For the CDR3, the DNA is TGTGCCAGCCAAGACGGTCGAAGCACAGATACGCAGTATTTT. Protein: CASQDGRSTDTQYF.

The chain uses TRBV7-2 and TRBJ1-2; tentatively, D is TRBD1 (5 bases). V was pared by 3 bases and J by 7 bases, with 12 bases between. CDR1 is SGHTA, CDR2 FQGNSA, per germline. CDR3 size: 13 residues. CDR3 nucleotides: TGTGCCAGCAGCTTCCGGGACTCTCTTGGCTACACCTTC. It is translated as CASSFRDSLGYTF.

V and J are TRBV19 and TRBJ2-2; 9 bases agree with TRBD1. This CDR3 region has 14 residues. Germline loops: CDR1 LNHDA, CDR2 SQIVND (reference sequence). After removal of 3 bases from V and 6 bases from J, the junction contained 2 bases not matched to a gene. In DNA form, the CDR3 reads TGTGCCAGTAGTATGGACAGGGGTCCCGGGGAGCTGTTTTTT. Protein product: CASSMDRGPGELFF.

The chain links TRBV6-1 to TRBJ2-4; 9 bases agree with TRBD1. Germline loops: CDR1 MNHNS, CDR2 SASEGT. This CDR3 has 14 residues. With V trimmed by 2 bases and J by 6 bases, 2 bases remained unmatched. The CDR3 DNA is TGTGCCAGCAGTGAAACAGGGGGCCTAAACATTCAGTACTTC. It encodes CASSETGGLNIQYF.

The chain has TRBV5-6 and TRBJ2-7, with 7 bases identical to TRBD1. Germline assignment: CDR1 SGHDT and CDR2 YYEEEE. This CDR3 region has 14 residues. The J segment lost 4 bases and the V segment lost 2 bases, leaving 6 bases of the junction unmatched. The CDR3 DNA sequence: TGTGCCAGCAGCTTAAACAGGGGCGCGTACGAGCAGTACTTC. As protein: CASSLNRGAYEQYF.

The table lists this clone with a few counts. Additional DNA sequences in this sample encode the identical CDR3. The gene calls are TRBV13 and TRBJ2-1; 10 nucleotides line up with TRBD2. Germline V gene lookup returns CDR1 PRHDT and CDR2 FYEKMQ (reference sequence). V lost 4 bases and J lost 4; bases outside the gene matches: 4. The CDR3 consists of 15 residues. This chain's CDR3 is CASSSGLAAYNEQFF. The CDR3 DNA reads as TGTGCCAGCAGCTCCGGACTAGCGGCTTACAATGAGCAGTTCTTC.

This clone was seen once. This chain connects TRBV27 to TRBJ2-1, with 8 bases matching TRBD2. Germline-derived CDR1 and CDR2 are MNHEY and SMNVEV (reference sequence). The CDR3 length is 15 residues. The junction had 6 bases not matched to a gene; V was cut back by 3 bases and J by 5 bases. This CDR3 reads CASSFGGLANNEQFF. Here the CDR3 DNA reads TGTGCCAGCAGTTTTGGAGGACTAGCCAACAATGAGCAGTTCTTC.

CDR3 in DNA: TGTGCCAGCAGCAGACAGGGGGACACCGGGGAGCTGTTTTTT. It codes for CASSRQGDTGELFF. The chain links TRBV6-4 to TRBJ2-2; TRBD1 aligns across 9 bases. The CDR3 contains 14 residues. The trim removed 6 bases at V and 3 bases at J, leaving 2 bases unmatched. The germline gives CDR1 MRHNA, CDR2 SNTAGT.

The chain combines TRBV7-8 with TRBJ1-1; D not resolved. Trimming took 5 bases from V and 2 from J, leaving 15 bases between them. Germline CDR1 SGHVS, CDR2 FQNEAQ. CDR3 length: 15 amino acids. CDR3 sequence (DNA): TGTGCCAGCAGCCGACACTCAGGCTCTAACACTGAAGCTTTCTTT. It specifies CASSRHSGSNTEAFF.